Shown below are 23 T cell receptor beta chains from a single sample sequenced in a study of post-analysis software for immune sequencing data. The library was made from cDNA and included unique molecular identifiers. In TCRdb, the PCR reads were re-called with MiXCR into one record per CDR3 protein. The sample has approximately 440,000 distinct CDR3 sequences, roughly 45% seen once. Their antigen targets remain unknown. Findings of the study overall: Elevated frequency relative to controls characterized 4 or 5 TRBV segments in patients, TRBV5-6, TRBV5-1 and TRBV20-1 among them.

The source material was blood. These receptors all come from a girl aged 5-17 years with multiple sclerosis.

The chain uses TRBV20-1 and TRBJ1-5; D ambiguous. Germline V CDR1 and CDR2: DFQATT, SNEGSKA (reference sequence). V was pared by 2 bases and J by 3 bases, with 14 bases between. The CDR3 has 15 residues. The chain's CDR3 is CSARTIGRNNQPQHF. The CDR3 region has the DNA TGCAGTGCTAGAACCATAGGCCGGAACAATCAGCCCCAGCATTTT.

In its sample, this clonotype was seen a few times. The rearrangement joins TRBV24-1 to TRBJ2-5, with 8 bases lining up with TRBD2. The germline V gene has CDR1 KGHDR and CDR2 SFDVKD. The CDR3 consists of 17 residues. V lost 4 bases to trimming and J lost 4 bases; unmatched junction nucleotides: 13. The DNA of the CDR3 is TGTGCCACCAGTGACCGAGACCGGACTAGCAGCGGAGAGACCCAGTACTTC. Its translation is CATSDRDRTSSGETQYF.

The chain employs TRBV11-2 and TRBJ1-5; no firm D call. V was clipped by 0 bases and J by 7 bases, with 7 bases between them. The CDR3 loop spans 13 amino acids. The germline gives CDR1 SGHAT, CDR2 FQNNGV. CDR3 DNA: TGTGCCAGCAGCTTAGACTGGGGACAGCCCCAGCATTTT. Translated: CASSLDWGQPQHF.

A few counts support this clonotype. The chain recombines TRBV12-3 or TRBV12-4 with TRBJ2-7; D is unresolved. The CDR3 loop spans 13 amino acids. Deletions cut 5 bases from V and 1 base from J, with 9 bases between. The CDR3 spells CASSNVLSYEQYF. In nucleotides, the CDR3 is TGTGCCAGCAGTAATGTCCTTTCCTACGAGCAGTACTTC.

This clonotype turned up a few times. The CDR3 here is CASSAYAGSYEQYF. The CDR3, as DNA: TGTGCCAGCAGCGCCTACGCGGGCTCCTACGAGCAGTACTTC. The rearrangement uses TRBV28 and TRBJ2-7; D might be TRBD2 (5 bases). This CDR3 spans 14 amino acids. Germline V CDR1 and CDR2: MDHEN, SYDVKM. The V gene lost 6 bases and the J gene lost 0 bases, with 12 bases spanning the gap. The complete variable domain, with remaining parts taken from reference TRBV28 and TRBJ2-7, reads DVKVTQSSRYLVKRTGEKVFLECVQDMDHENMFWYRQDPGLGLRLIYFSYDVKMKEKGDIPEGYSVSREKKERFSLILESASTNQTSMYLCASSAYAGSYEQYFGPGTRLTVT.

The genes are TRBV4-1 and TRBJ1-1; tentative D call: TRBD1 (5 bases). Germline assignment: CDR1 MGHRA and CDR2 YSYEKL. Trimming removed 1 base at V and 0 bases at J, with 9 bases between. The CDR3 length is 15 residues. As DNA, the CDR3 is TGCGCCAGCAGCCAAGGCAGGGCGATGAACACTGAAGCTTTCTTT. It encodes CASSQGRAMNTEAFF.

This clonotype was observed many times. V usage is TRBV28 and J usage is TRBJ2-7; D is uncertain. Germline loops: CDR1 MDHEN, CDR2 SYDVKM. The V and J ends lost 3 bases and 2 bases respectively, with 8 bases between them. The CDR3 has 13 residues. The CDR3 coding sequence is TGTGCCAGCAGTTTGGACCCCCCCTACGAGCAGTACTTC. It translates to CASSLDPPYEQYF.

The sample holds a few counts of this clonotype. The V and J genes are TRBV20-1 and TRBJ2-1, with D perhaps TRBD1 or TRBD2 (5 bases each). CDR3 size: 12 residues. Trimming left V 5 bases short and J 2 bases short, with 7 bases between. Germline V gives CDR1 DFQATT, CDR2 SNEGSKA (reference sequence). The CDR3 is CSASGPYNEQFF. The CDR3 region has the DNA TGCAGTGCTTCGGGACCCTACAATGAGCAGTTCTTC.

In its sample, this clonotype was seen a few times. The chain employs TRBV18 and TRBJ1-4; D might be TRBD1 (5 bases). This CDR3 comprises 16 residues. From germline, CDR1 is KGHSH and CDR2 LQKENI. The V end was cut by 3 bases, the J end by 0 bases, with 11 bases between. The CDR3 here is CASSPRGLATNEKLFF. The DNA of the CDR3 is TGTGCCAGCTCACCGAGGGGACTTGCAACTAATGAAAAACTGTTTTTT. Variable domain in full (rest from reference TRBV18 and TRBJ1-4): NAGVMQNPRHLVRRRGQEARLRCSPMKGHSHVYWYRQLPEEGLKFMVYLQKENIIDESGMPKERFSAEFPKEGPSILRIQQVVRGDSAAYFCASSPRGLATNEKLFFGSGTQLSVL.

The rearrangement joins TRBV4-3 to TRBJ2-3, with D possibly TRBD1 on 6 matching bases. The V gene lost 1 base and the J gene lost 2 bases, with 13 bases spanning the gap. Germline lookup yields CDR1 LGHNA and CDR2 YSLEER. The CDR3 spans 16 residues. The CDR3 loop is CASSQGPGDPTDTQYF. CDR3 nucleotide sequence: TGCGCCAGCAGCCAAGGCCCAGGGGATCCCACAGATACGCAGTATTTT.

This chain joins TRBV25-1 and TRBJ2-7; D is perhaps TRBD1 (6 bases). CDR1 and CDR2 (germline): MGHDK, SYGVNS. V was cut by 1 base and J by 4 bases, with 11 bases left in between. This CDR3 contains 14 residues. The CDR3 DNA is TGTGCCAGCAGTGAATCTTACAGGGTATACGAGCAGTACTTC. This gives the protein CASSESYRVYEQYF.

The chain has TRBV20-1 and TRBJ2-7, with D maybe TRBD1 (6 bases). Germline V gives CDR1 DFQATT, CDR2 SNEGSKA (reference sequence). This CDR3 contains 15 residues. The germline V and J ends were trimmed by 3 bases and 0 bases, with 15 bases remaining between them. The CDR3 DNA sequence: TGCAGTGCTAGCGAGAGTGACAGGTCCTCCTACGAGCAGTACTTC. Its translation is CSASESDRSSYEQYF.

This clonotype came up a few times. The chain uses TRBV29-1 and TRBJ1-2; 12 bases align to TRBD1. Germline V gives CDR1 SQVTM, CDR2 ANQGSEA. V lost 7 bases to trimming and J lost 7 bases; unmatched junction nucleotides: 7. This CDR3 region has 13 residues. The CDR3 DNA is TGCAGCGCCCGGGACAGGGGGCAAGGTGGCTACACCTTC. It translates to CSARDRGQGGYTF.

This clonotype was detected a few times. One junction end does not reproduce the germline sequence, and a read error may be involved. This sequence joins TRBV7-7 and TRBJ2-5; maybe TRBD2 (6 bases). From germline, CDR1 is SSHAT and CDR2 FNYEAQ (reference sequence). The CDR3 runs 13 residues. Here the CDR3 DNA reads TGTGCTAGCAGTCGATCGGCGGGGGAGACCCAGTACTTC. Translating gives CASSRSAGETQYF.

V is TRBV4-2 and J is TRBJ2-3, with 9 positions matching TRBD2. Germline CDR1 reads LGHNA; CDR2 reads YNFKEQ. J was trimmed by 1 base and V by 2 bases; bases with no gene match: 7. The CDR3 extends over 17 amino acids. The CDR3 DNA reads TGTGCCAGCAGCCAAAGGTTAGCGGGAGTGGGCACAGATACGCAGTATTTT. It specifies CASSQRLAGVGTDTQYF.

V is TRBV3-1 and J is TRBJ2-7; D remains unclear. The germline gives CDR1 LGHDT, CDR2 YNNKEL (reference sequence). Trimming pared 0 bases from V and 3 bases from J, leaving 9 bases between. The length of the CDR3 is 14 residues. CDR3 sequence (DNA): TGTGCCAGCAGCCAAGAGGACGGATACTACGAGCAGTACTTC. It is translated as CASSQEDGYYEQYF.

Regarding this clonotype: A much larger clone differs by one base, so this may be a read error. V gene TRBV10-3 combines with J gene TRBJ2-4, with 9 positions matching TRBD2. TRBJ2-7 explains the end of the DNA better; the J call may be wrong. The CDR3 runs 18 residues. The germline CDR1 and CDR2 sequences are ENHRY and SYGVKD. CDR3 sequence reads: CVISDPPDGGRATYEQYF. The CDR3 DNA reads TGTGTCATCAGTGATCCCCCAGATGGCGGGAGGGCAACCTACGAGCAGTACTTC.

This clonotype was counted a few times. The gene calls are TRBV29-1 and TRBJ1-1; D gene uncertain. Per germline, CDR1 SQVTM and CDR2 ANQGSEA. This CDR3 has 10 amino acids. Trimming pared 7 bases from V and 7 bases from J, leaving 10 bases between. The CDR3 nucleotides are TGCAGCGCTCGGCGCAGTGAAGCTTTCTTT. This codes for CSARRSEAFF.

This clonotype was detected only a few times. The rearrangement links TRBV9 to TRBJ2-1; 7 nucleotides align to TRBD2. Unmatched junction bases numbered 5, after V lost 0 bases and J lost 2 bases. The CDR3 covers 16 residues. Germline V gene lookup returns CDR1 SGDLS and CDR2 YYNGEE. The chain's CDR3 is CASSVGASGPYNEQFF. CDR3 sequence (DNA): TGTGCCAGCAGCGTAGGGGCTAGCGGCCCCTACAATGAGCAGTTCTTC. The full variable domain, rest sourced from reference TRBV9 and TRBJ2-1, is DSGVTQTPKHLITATGQRVTLRCSPRSGDLSVYWYQQSLDQGLQFLIQYYNGEERAKGNILERFSAQQFPDLHSELNLSSLELGDSALYFCASSVGASGPYNEQFFGPGTRLTVL.

The rearrangement joins TRBV15 to TRBJ2-3; 10 positions agree with TRBD2. V trimming: 1 base; J trimming: 9 bases; junction bases outside the gene matches: 10. This CDR3 region has 16 residues. Germline loops: CDR1 LNHNV, CDR2 YYDKDF (reference sequence). In DNA, the CDR3 is TGTGCCACCAGCAGAGGGCTAGCGGGAGCCGGCGGGACGCAGTATTTT. Translating gives CATSRGLAGAGGTQYF.

This rearrangement joins TRBV20-1 to TRBJ2-5, with 15 bases lining up with TRBD2. The last part of the DNA fits TRBJ2-7 better; the J call may be wrong. The CDR3 consists of 20 residues. Germline CDR1 reads DFQATT; CDR2 reads SNEGSKA (reference sequence). The CDR3 coding sequence is TGCAGTGCTAGAGATACTTCCGGGACTAGCGGGGGGACGTGGTATAGCGAGCAGTACTTC. This gives the protein CSARDTSGTSGGTWYSEQYF.

There are a few counts of this clonotype. The chain is built from TRBV20-1 and TRBJ2-1; D tentatively fits TRBD1 or TRBD2 (6 bases each). Trimming pared 3 bases from V and 3 bases from J, leaving 12 bases between. Germline V gene sequence: CDR1 DFQATT, CDR2 SNEGSKA (reference sequence). The CDR3 length is 14 residues. CDR3 in amino acids: CSAREGGGYNEQFF. The CDR3 DNA is TGCAGTGCTAGGGAGGGGGGCGGCTACAATGAGCAGTTCTTC.

To note about this clonotype: A much larger clone lies a single base off, so this may be a read error. The chain links TRBV7-2 to TRBJ2-5; 8 positions agree with TRBD1. V gave up 1 base and J gave up 5 bases; unmatched junction bases: 12. Per germline, CDR1 SGHTA and CDR2 FQGNSA. The length of the CDR3 is 17 residues. In DNA, the CDR3 is TGTGCCAGCAGCTTAGGGGGGGCAGGGGGCTTGAGGGAGACCCAGTACTTC. Translation gives CASSLGGAGGLRETQYF.